This TCR beta chain derives from a study of T cell changes during pregnancy in multiple sclerosis. Germline lookup yields CDR1 KGHSH and CDR2 LQKENI. The CDR3 spans 15 residues. V dropped 2 bases and J dropped 9; count of bases not matched to a gene: 10. This table comes from immunoSEQ multiplex PCR, and its TCRdb copy is limited to in-frame clones, with some not included. The sample carries tens of thousands of clones, roughly 89% recorded once. The chain uses TRBV18 and TRBJ2-1; 7 bases agree with TRBD2. Sequencing used peripheral blood, obtained after pregnancy. This receptor was obtained from a female donor in good health, enrolled as a control in a pregnancy study. CDR3 DNA: TGTGCCAGCTCACCATCCGGGAGGCCCTACGGTGAGCAGTTCTTC. Translated: CASSPSGRPYGEQFF. Using reference TRBV18 and TRBJ2-1 for the parts outside the CDR3, the full variable domain is NAGVMQNPRHLVRRRGQEARLRCSPMKGHSHVYWYRQLPEEGLKFMVYLQKENIIDESGMPKERFSAEFPKEGPSILRIQQVVRGDSAAYFCASSPSGRPYGEQFFGPGTRLTVL.